This TCR beta chain comes out of a study of OX40 agonist ivuxolimab in advanced cancers. Across the study: Patients were roughly 81% male with ages roughly 20 to 85, mean 60. The study's findings and limits: Partial responders at 0.1-3.0 mg/kg showed near-lowest clonal expansion. The specificity for antigen of the expanded peripheral T cells was not determined.

On this clone itself: The antigen remains unidentified.

The V end lost 2 bases, the J end lost 8 bases, and 21 bases lay between the germline ends. This CDR3 spans 17 amino acids. Per germline, CDR1 MGHRA and CDR2 YSYEKL. With baseline, cycle 4 day 1, and cycle 7 day 1 as timepoints, blood was sampled. Sequencing was performed with immunoSEQ multiplex PCR; in TCRdb, only in-frame clones are kept and a portion is missing. The sample yields about 47,000 clones, about nine tenths seen once. The chain has TRBV4-1 and TRBJ1-4, with a weak D call TRBD1 (5 bases). The input for sequencing was CD4+ or CD8+ T cells sorted from blood, taken in a trial of the OX40 agonist ivuxolimab. The TCR was taken from an adult with an advanced solid tumor such as melanoma, head and neck, liver or kidney cancer. For the CDR3, the DNA is TGCGCCAGCAGCCAACTACCGGGGCCCACCACGAAGGAAAAACTGTTTTTT. As protein: CASSQLPGPTTKEKLFF.